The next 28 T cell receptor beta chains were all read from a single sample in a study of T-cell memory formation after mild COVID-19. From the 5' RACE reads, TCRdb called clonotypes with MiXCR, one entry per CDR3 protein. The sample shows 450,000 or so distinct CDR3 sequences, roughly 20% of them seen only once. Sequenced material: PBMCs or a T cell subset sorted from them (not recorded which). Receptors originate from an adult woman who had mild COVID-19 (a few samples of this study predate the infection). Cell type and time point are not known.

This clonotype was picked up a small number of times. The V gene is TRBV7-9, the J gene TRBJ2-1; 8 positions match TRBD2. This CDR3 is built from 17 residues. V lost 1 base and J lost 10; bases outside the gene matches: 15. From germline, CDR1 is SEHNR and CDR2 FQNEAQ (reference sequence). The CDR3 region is CASSLGRSWTSLGEQFF. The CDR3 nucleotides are TGTGCCAGCAGCTTAGGCCGCTCCTGGACTAGCCTCGGAGAGCAGTTCTTC.

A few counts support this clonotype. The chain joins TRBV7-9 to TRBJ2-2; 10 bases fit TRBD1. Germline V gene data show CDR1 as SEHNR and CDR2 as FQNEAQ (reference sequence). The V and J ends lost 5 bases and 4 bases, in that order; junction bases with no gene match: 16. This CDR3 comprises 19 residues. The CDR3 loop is CASSIGIPLTGGFTGELFF. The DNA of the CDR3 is TGTGCCAGCAGCATTGGGATTCCGTTGACAGGGGGCTTCACCGGGGAGCTGTTTTTT.

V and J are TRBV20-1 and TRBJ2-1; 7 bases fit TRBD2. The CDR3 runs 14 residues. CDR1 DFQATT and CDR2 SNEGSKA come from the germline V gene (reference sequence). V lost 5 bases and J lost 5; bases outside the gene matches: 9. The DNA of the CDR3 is TGCAGTGCTCCCGGACTAGAGGCGGACAATGAGCAGTTCTTC. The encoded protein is CSAPGLEADNEQFF.

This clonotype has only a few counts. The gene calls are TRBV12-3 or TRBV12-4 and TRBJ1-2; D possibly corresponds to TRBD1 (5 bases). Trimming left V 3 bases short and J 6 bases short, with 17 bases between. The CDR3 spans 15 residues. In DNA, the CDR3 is TGTGCCAGCAGTTTTGAGAGGGGATCCGCCGATGGCTACACCTTC. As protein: CASSFERGSADGYTF.

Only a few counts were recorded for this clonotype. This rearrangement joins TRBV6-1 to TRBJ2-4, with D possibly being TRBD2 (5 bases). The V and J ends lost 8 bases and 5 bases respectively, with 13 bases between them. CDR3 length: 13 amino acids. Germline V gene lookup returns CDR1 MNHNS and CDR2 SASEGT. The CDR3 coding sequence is TGTGCCAGCTTCCGGACCGGGGAAAACATTCAGTACTTC. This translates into CASFRTGENIQYF.

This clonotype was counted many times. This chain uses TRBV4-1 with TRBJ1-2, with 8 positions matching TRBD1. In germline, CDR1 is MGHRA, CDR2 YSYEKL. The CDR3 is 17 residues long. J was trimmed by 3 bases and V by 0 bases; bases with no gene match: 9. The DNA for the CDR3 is TGCGCCAGCAGCCAAGAAGCAGGGGGCTCCATCGACTATGGCTACACCTTC. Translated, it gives CASSQEAGGSIDYGYTF.

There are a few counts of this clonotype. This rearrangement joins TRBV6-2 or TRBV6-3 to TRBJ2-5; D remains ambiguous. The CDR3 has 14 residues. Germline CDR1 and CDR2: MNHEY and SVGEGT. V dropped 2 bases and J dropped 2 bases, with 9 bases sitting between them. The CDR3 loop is CASSYRAGQETQYF. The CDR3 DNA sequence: TGTGCCAGCAGTTACCGGGCAGGTCAAGAGACCCAGTACTTC.

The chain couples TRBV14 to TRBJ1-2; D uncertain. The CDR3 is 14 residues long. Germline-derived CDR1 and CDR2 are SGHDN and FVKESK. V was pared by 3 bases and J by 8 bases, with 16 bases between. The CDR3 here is CASSQAASLGGYTF. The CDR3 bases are TGTGCCAGCAGCCAGGCCGCTTCCCTCGGGGGCTACACCTTC.

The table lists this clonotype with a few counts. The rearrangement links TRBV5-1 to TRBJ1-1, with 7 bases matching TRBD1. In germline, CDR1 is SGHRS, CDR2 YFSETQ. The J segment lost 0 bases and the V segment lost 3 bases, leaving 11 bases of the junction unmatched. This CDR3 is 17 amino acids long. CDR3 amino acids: CASSSGRRTGVNTEAFF. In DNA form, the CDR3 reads TGCGCCAGCAGCTCCGGTAGAAGAACAGGGGTGAACACTGAAGCTTTCTTT.

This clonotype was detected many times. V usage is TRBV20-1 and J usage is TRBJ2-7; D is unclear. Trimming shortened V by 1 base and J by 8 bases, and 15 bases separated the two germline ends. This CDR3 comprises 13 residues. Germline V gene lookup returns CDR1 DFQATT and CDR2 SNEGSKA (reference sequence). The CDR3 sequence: CSARAPIFSKQYF. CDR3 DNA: TGCAGTGCTAGAGCTCCCATTTTTTCTAAGCAGTACTTC.

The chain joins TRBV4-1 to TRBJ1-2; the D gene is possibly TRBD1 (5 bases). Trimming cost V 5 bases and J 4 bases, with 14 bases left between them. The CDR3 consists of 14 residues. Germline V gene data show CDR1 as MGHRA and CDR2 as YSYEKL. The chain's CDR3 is CASSGDPPRYGYTF. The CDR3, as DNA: TGCGCCAGCAGCGGGGACCCGCCCCGCTATGGCTACACCTTC.

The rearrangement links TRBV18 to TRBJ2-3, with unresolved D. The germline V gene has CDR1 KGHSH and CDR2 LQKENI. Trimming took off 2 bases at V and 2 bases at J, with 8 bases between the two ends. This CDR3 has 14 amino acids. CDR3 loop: CASSPRVDTDTQYF. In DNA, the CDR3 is TGTGCCAGCTCACCAAGGGTAGACACAGATACGCAGTATTTT.

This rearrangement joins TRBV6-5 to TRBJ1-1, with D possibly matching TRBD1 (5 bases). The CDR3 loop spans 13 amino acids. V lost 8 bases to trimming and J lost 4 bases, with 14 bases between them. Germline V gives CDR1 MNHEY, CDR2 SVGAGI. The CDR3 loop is CASGVQVGTEAFF. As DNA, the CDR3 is TGTGCCAGCGGCGTACAGGTGGGCACTGAAGCTTTCTTT.

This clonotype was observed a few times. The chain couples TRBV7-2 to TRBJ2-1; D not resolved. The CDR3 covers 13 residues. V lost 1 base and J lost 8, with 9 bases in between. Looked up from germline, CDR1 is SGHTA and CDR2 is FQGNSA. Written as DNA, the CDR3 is TGTGCCAGCAGCTTAGTTACTATGGATGAGCAGTTCTTC. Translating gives CASSLVTMDEQFF.

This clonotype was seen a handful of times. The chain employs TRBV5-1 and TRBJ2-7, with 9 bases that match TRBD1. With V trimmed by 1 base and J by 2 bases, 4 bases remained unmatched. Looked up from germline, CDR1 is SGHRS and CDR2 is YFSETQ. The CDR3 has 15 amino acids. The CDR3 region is CASSLRQGETYEQYF. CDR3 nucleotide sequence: TGCGCCAGCAGCTTGAGACAGGGGGAAACCTACGAGCAGTACTTC.

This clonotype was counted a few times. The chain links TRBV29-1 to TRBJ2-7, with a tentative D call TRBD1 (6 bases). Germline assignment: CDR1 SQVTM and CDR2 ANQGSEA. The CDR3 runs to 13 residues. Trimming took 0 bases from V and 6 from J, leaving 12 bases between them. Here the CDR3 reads CSVEDLTGPEQYF. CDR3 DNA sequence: TGCAGCGTTGAAGATCTGACAGGCCCCGAGCAGTACTTC.

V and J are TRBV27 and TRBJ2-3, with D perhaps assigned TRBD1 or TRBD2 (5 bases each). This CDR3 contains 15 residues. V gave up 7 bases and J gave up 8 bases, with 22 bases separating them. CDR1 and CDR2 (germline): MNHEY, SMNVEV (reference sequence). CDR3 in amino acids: CASKTGTAGRGTQYF. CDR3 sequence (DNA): TGTGCCAGCAAAACCGGGACGGCGGGTCGTGGTACGCAGTATTTT.

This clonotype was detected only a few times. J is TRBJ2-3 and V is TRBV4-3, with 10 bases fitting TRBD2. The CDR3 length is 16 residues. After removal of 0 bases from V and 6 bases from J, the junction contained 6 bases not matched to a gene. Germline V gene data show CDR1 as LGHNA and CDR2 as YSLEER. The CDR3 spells CASSQDPAGGGDTQYF. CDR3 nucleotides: TGCGCCAGCAGCCAAGATCCAGCGGGAGGGGGGGATACGCAGTATTTT.

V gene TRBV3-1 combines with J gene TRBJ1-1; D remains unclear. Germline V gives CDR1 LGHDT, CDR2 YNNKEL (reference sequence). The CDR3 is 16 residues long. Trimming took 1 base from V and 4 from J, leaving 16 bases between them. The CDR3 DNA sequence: TGTGCCAGCAGCCAAGTGCTTCGGGGTTGGGGCACTGAAGCTTTCTTT. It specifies CASSQVLRGWGTEAFF.

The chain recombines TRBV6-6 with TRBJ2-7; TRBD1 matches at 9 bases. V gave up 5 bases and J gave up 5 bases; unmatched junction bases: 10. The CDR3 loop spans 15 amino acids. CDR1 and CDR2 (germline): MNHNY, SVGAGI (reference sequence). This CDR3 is CASSLTGGAGNEQYF. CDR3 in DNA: TGTGCCAGCAGTCTCACAGGGGGCGCCGGGAACGAGCAGTACTTC.

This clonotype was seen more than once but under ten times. The CDR3 reads CASSLMSNTDRGEAFF. The CDR3 coding sequence is TGCGCCAGCAGCCTCATGTCCAACACTGACAGGGGAGAAGCTTTCTTT. The chain has TRBV5-1 and TRBJ1-1; 8 bases are a match to TRBD1. The junction had 16 bases not matched to a gene; V was cut back by 4 bases and J by 8 bases. The CDR3 extends over 16 amino acids. Germline loops: CDR1 SGHRS, CDR2 YFSETQ.

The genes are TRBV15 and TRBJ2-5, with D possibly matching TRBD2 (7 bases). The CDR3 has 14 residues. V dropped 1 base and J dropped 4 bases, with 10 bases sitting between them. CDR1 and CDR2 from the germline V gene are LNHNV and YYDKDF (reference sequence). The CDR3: CATSRGGGAETQYF. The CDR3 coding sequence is TGTGCCACCAGCAGAGGAGGGGGGGCAGAGACCCAGTACTTC.

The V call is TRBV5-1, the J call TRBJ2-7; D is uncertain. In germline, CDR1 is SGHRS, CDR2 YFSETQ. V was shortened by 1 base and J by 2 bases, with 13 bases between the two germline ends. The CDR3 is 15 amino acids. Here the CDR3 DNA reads TGCGCCAGCAGCTTGCTCACCGGGTCGCCCTACGAGCAGTACTTC. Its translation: CASSLLTGSPYEQYF.

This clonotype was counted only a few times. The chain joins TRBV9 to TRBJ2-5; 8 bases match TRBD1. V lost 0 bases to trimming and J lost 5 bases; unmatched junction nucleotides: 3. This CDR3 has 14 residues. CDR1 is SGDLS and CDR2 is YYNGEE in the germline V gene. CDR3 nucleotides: TGTGCCAGCAGCGTAGCAGGGGGCTGGGAGACCCAGTACTTC. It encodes CASSVAGGWETQYF.

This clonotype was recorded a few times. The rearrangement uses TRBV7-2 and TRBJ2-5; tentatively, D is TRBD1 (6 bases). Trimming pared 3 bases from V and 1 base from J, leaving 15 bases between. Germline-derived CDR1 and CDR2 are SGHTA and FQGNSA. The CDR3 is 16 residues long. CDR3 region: CASSLNRVGAQETQYF. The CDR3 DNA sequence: TGTGCCAGCAGCTTGAACAGGGTAGGGGCCCAAGAGACCCAGTACTTC. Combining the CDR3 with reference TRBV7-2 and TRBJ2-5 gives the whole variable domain GAGVSQSPSNKVTEKGKDVELRCDPISGHTALYWYRQSLGQGLEFLIYFQGNSAPDKSGLPSDRFSAERTGGSVSTLTIQRTQQEDSAVYLCASSLNRVGAQETQYFGPGTRLLVL.

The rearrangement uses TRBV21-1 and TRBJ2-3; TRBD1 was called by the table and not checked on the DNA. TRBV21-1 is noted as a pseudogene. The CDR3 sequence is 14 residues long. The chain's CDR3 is CASSKVGGRDTQYF. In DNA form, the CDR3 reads TGTGCCAGCAGCAAAGTCGGGGGGCGCGATACGCAGTATTTT.

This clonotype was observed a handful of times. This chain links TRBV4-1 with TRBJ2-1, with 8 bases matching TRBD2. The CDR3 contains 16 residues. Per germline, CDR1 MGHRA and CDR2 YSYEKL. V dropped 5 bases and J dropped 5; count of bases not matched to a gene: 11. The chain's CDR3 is CASSAERLAPDNEQFF. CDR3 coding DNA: TGCGCCAGCAGCGCCGAGAGACTAGCGCCTGACAATGAGCAGTTCTTC.

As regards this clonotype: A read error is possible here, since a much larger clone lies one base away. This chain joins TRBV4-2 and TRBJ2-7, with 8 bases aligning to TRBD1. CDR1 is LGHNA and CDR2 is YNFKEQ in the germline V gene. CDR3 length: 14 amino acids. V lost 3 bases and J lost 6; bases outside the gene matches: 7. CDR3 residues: CASSHNRGFSEQYF. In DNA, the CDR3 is TGTGCCAGCAGCCATAACAGGGGGTTCAGCGAGCAGTACTTC.